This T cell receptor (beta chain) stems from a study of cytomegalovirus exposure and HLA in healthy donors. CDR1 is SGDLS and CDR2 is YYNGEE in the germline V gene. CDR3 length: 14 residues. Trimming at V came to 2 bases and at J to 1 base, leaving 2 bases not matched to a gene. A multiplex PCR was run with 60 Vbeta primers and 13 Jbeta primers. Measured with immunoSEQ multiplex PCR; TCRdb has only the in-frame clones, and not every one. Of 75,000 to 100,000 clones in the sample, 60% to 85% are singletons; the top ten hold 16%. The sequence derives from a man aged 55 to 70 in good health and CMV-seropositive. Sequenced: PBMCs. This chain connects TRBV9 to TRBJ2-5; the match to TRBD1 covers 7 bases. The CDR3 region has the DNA TGTGCCAGCAGCGTCGGGACAGTCCAAGAGACCCAGTACTTC. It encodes CASSVGTVQETQYF.